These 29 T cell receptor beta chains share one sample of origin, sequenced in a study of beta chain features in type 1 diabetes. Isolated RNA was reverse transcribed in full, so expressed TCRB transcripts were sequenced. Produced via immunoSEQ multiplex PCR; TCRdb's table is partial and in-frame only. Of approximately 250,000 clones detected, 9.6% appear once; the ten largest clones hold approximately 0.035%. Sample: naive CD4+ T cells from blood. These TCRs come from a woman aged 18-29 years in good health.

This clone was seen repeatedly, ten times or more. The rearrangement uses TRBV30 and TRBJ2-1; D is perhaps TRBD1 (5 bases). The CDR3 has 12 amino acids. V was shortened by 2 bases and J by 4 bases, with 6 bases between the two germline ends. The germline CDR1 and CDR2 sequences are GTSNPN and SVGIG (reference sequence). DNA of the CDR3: TGTGCCTGGAGTAGGGGATACAATGAGCAGTTCTTC. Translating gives CAWSRGYNEQFF.

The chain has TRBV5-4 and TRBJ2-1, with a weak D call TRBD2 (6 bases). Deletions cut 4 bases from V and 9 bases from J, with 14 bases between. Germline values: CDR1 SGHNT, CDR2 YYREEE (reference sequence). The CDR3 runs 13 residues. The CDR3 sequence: CASSTPRGGEQFF. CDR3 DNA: TGTGCCAGCAGCACCCCCCGGGGAGGTGAGCAGTTCTTC.

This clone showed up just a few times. The CDR3 reads CASSGVGGYEQYF. In DNA form, the CDR3 reads TGTGCCAGCAGCGGGGTCGGCGGGTACGAGCAGTACTTC. V is TRBV9 and J is TRBJ2-7; TRBD2 might be the D (5 bases). Trimming cost V 3 bases and J 4 bases, with 11 bases left between them. The germline gives CDR1 SGDLS, CDR2 YYNGEE. The CDR3 consists of 13 residues.

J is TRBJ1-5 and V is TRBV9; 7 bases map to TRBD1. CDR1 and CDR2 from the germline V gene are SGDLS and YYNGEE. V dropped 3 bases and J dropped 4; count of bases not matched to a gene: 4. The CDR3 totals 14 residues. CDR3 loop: CASSADRDNQPQHF. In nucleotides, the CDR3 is TGTGCCAGCAGCGCCGACAGGGATAATCAGCCCCAGCATTTT.

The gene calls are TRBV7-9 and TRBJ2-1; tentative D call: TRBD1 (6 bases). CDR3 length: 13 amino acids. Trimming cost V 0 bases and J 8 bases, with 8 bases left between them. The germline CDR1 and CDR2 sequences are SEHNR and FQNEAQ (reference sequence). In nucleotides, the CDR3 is TGTGCCAGCAGCTTAGCGCAGGGGCATGAGCAGTTCTTC. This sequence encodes CASSLAQGHEQFF.

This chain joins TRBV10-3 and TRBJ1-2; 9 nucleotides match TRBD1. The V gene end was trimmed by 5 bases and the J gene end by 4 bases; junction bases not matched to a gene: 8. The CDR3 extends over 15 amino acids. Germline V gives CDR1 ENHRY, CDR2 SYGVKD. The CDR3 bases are TGTGCCATCAGTAAAAACACAGGGGGCGGCTATGGCTACACCTTC. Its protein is CAISKNTGGGYGYTF.

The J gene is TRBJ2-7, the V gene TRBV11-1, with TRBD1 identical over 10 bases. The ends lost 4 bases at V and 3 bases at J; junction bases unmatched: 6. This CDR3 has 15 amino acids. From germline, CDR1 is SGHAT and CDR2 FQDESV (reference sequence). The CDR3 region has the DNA TGTGCCAGCAGCTCGAGGACAGGGGGTTACTACGAGCAGTACTTC. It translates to CASSSRTGGYYEQYF.

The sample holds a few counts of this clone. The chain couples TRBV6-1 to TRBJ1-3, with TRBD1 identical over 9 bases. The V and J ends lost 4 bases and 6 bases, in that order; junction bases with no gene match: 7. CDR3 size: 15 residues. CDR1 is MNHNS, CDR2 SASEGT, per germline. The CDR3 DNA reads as TGTGCCAGCAGTGCCAACAGGGGGCTGGAAAACACCATATATTTT. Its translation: CASSANRGLENTIYF.

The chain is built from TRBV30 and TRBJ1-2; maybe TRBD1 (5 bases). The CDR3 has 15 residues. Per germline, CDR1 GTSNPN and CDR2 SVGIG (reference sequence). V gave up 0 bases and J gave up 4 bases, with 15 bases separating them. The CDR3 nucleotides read TGTGCCTGGAGTGTACGCAGGGATCCCTCCTATGGCTACACCTTC. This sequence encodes CAWSVRRDPSYGYTF.

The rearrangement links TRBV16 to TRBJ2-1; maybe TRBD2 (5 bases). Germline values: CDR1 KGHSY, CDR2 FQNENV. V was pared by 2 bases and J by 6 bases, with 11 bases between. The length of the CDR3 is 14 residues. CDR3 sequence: CASSQQRGINEQFF. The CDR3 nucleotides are TGTGCCAGCAGCCAACAACGGGGAATCAATGAGCAGTTCTTC. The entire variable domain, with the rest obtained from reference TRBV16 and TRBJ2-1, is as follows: GEEVAQTPKHLVRGEGQKAKLYCAPIKGHSYVFWYQQVLKNEFKFLISFQNENVFDETGMPKERFSAKCLPNSPCSLEIQATKLEDSAVYFCASSQQRGINEQFFGPGTRLTVL.

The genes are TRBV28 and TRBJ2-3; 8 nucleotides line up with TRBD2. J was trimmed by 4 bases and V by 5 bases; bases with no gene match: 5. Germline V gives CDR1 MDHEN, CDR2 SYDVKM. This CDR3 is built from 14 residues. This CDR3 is CASSLSGTSDTQYF. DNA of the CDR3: TGTGCCAGCAGTCTTAGCGGGACATCAGATACGCAGTATTTT.

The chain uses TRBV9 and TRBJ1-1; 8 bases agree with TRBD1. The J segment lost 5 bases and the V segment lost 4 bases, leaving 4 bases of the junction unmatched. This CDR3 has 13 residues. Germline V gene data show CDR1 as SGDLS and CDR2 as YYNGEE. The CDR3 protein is CASSKQGGTEAFF. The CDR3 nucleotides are TGTGCCAGCAGCAAACAGGGGGGTACTGAAGCTTTCTTT.

The CDR3 nucleotides are TGTGCCTGGTTCCATCCCGGTGCTCCCCGGGGGGAGCAGTACTTC. Its protein product is CAWFHPGAPRGEQYF. The chain carries TRBV30 and TRBJ2-7; a weak D match, TRBD2 (6 bases). This CDR3 contains 15 residues. Germline V gene sequence: CDR1 GTSNPN, CDR2 SVGIG (reference sequence). The V gene lost 5 bases and the J gene lost 7 bases, with 24 bases spanning the gap.

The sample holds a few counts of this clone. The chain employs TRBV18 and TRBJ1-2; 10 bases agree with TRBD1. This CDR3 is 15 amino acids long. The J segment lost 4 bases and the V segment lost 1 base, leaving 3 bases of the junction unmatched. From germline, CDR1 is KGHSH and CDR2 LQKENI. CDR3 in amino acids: CASSPRDRGGYGYTF. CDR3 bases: TGTGCCAGCTCACCACGGGACAGGGGCGGCTATGGCTACACCTTC.

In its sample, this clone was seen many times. The chain's CDR3 is CAIRVGTSGMGEQYF. The CDR3 DNA is TGTGCCATCAGGGTTGGGACTAGCGGGATGGGCGAGCAGTACTTC. This chain joins TRBV10-3 and TRBJ2-7, with 13 positions matching TRBD2. Germline CDR1 is ENHRY and CDR2 is SYGVKD. V gave up 6 bases and J gave up 6 bases; unmatched junction bases: 8. This CDR3 has 15 amino acids.

The CDR3 spells CAWTGLGATNEKLFF. The CDR3 DNA reads TGTGCCTGGACCGGTCTGGGAGCAACTAATGAAAAACTGTTTTTT. This chain joins TRBV30 and TRBJ1-4, with D uncertain. Trimming removed 4 bases at V and 0 bases at J, with 12 bases between. The CDR3 loop spans 15 amino acids. Germline V gene data show CDR1 as GTSNPN and CDR2 as SVGIG (reference sequence). The entire variable domain, with the rest obtained from reference TRBV30 and TRBJ1-4, is as follows: SQTIHQWPATLVQPVGSPLSLECTVEGTSNPNLYWYRQAAGRGLQLLFYSVGIGQISSEVPQNLSASRPQDRQFILSSKKLLLSDSGFYLCAWTGLGATNEKLFFGSGTQLSVL.

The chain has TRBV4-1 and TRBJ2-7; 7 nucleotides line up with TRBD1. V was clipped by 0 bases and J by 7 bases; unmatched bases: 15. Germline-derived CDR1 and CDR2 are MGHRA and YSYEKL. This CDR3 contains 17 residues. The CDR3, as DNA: TGCGCCAGCAGCCAAGATTCTACGAGGGGGCAGTTCTATGAGCAGTACTTC. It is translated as CASSQDSTRGQFYEQYF.

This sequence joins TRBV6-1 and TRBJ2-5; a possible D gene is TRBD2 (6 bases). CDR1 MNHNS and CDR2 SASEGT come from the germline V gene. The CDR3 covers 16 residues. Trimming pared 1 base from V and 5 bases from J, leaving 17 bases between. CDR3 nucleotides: TGTGCCAGCAGTGAAGGAGTAGCGGTGGTTACGGAGACCCAGTACTTC. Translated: CASSEGVAVVTETQYF.

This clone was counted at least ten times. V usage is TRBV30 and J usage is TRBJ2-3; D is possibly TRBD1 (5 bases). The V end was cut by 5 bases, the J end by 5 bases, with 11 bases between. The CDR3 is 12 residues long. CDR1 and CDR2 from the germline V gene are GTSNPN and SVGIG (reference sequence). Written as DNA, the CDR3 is TGTGCCTGGTCATCAAGGGGAGATACGCAGTATTTT. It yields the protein CAWSSRGDTQYF.

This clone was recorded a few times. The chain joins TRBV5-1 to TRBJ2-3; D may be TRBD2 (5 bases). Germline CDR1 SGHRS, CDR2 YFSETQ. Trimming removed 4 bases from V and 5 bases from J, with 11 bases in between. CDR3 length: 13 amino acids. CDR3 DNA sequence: TGCGCCAGCAGCGATCCCGGGAAAGATACGCAGTATTTT. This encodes CASSDPGKDTQYF.

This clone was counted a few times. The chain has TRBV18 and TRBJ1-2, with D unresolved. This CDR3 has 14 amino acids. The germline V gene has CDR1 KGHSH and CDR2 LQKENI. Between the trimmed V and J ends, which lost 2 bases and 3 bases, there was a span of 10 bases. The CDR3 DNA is TGTGCCAGCTCACCAGCGGCGCCAGACTATGGCTACACCTTC. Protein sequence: CASSPAAPDYGYTF.

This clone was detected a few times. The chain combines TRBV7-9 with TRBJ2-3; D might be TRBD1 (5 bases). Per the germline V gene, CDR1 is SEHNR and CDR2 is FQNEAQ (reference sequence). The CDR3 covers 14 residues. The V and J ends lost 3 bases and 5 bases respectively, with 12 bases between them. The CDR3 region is CASSFLGVQDTQYF. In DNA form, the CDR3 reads TGTGCCAGCAGCTTTTTAGGGGTGCAAGATACGCAGTATTTT.

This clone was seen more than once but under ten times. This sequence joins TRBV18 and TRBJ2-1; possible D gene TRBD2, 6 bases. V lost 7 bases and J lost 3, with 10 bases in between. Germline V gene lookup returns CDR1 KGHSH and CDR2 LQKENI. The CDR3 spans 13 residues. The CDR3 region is CASWGDHYNEQFF. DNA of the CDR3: TGTGCCAGCTGGGGGGACCACTACAATGAGCAGTTCTTC.

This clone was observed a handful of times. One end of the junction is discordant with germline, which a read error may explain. The CDR3, as DNA: TGCGCCAGCAGATTGGGGGGACAGGGGCCAGATACGCAGTATTTT. Translating gives CASRLGGQGPDTQYF. The rearrangement links TRBV5-1 to TRBJ2-3; TRBD1 aligns across 10 bases. CDR3 length equals 15 residues. CDR1 and CDR2 (germline): SGHRS, YFSETQ.

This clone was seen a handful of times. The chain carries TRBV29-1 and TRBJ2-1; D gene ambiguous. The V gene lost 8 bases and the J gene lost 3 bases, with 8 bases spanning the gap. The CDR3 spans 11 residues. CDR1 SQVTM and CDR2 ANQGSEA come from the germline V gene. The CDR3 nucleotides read TGCAGCAAGCGTGACTACAATGAGCAGTTCTTC. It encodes CSKRDYNEQFF.

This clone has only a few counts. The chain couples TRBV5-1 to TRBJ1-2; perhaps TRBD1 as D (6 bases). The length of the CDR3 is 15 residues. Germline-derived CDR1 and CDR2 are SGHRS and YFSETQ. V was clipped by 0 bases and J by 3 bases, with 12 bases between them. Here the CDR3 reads CASSLDPDSHYGYTF. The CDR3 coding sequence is TGCGCCAGCAGCTTGGATCCGGACAGCCACTATGGCTACACCTTC.

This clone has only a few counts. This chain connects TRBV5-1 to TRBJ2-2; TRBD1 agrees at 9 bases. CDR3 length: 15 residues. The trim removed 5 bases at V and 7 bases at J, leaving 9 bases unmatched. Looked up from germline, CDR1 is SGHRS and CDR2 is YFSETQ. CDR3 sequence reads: CASRRGQGRVGELFF. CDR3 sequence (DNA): TGCGCCAGCAGACGGGGACAGGGAAGAGTCGGGGAGCTGTTTTTT.

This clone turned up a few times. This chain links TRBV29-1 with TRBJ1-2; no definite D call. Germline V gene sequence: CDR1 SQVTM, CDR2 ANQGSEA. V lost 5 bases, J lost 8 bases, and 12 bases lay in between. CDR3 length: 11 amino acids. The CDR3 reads CSVLRSEGYTF. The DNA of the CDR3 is TGCAGCGTTCTTAGGAGTGAAGGCTACACCTTC.

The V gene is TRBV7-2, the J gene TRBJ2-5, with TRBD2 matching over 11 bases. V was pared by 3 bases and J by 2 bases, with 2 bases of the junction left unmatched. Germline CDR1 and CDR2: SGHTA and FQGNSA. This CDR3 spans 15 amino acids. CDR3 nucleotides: TGTGCCAGCAGCTTGTTAGCGGGAGGGCAAGAGACCCAGTACTTC. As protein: CASSLLAGGQETQYF.